This is a list of T cell receptor beta chains from one sample in a study of graft-versus-host responses after intestinal transplantation. Here immunoSEQ multiplex PCR was the method, and the copy in TCRdb shows in-frame clones only, minus some. The sample records 100,000 to 130,000 clones, about 91% being singletons. These receptors have no identified antigens. This material consisted of unstimulated CD4+ T cells sorted from spleen or lymph node cells, taken before transplant. The source is a human donor who was the organ donor for an intestinal transplant. CDR3s include the opening cysteine and the closing phenylalanine or tryptophan. The D gene is left open where the match is weak. For some rows the clone size is stated as once, few or many, or as a class when expanded; others skip it.

abundance	d_gene	v_gene	j_gene	CDR3nt	CDR3aa
.	.	TRBV2	TRBJ1-6	TGTGCCAGCAGCCTCCGGGCTCATAATTCACCCCTCCACTTT	CASSLRAHNSPLHF
.	TRBD2	TRBV5-8	TRBJ2-7	TGTGCCAGCAGCTTGAGGGTAAGCGGGAGTTTCCCCGAGCAGTACTTC	CASSLRVSGSFPEQYF
.	TRBD1	TRBV4-1	TRBJ2-5	TGCGCCAGCAGCCAGGGACAGAAGGTTCGAGAGACCCAGTACTTC	CASSQGQKVRETQYF
.	.	TRBV5-6	TRBJ2-5	TGTGCCAGCTCCCCCGAGGGGCACCAAGAGACCCAGTACTTC	CASSPEGHQETQYF
.	.	TRBV5-1	TRBJ1-6	TGCGCCAGCAGGGGGCTGGGCTCCTATAATTCACCCCTCCACTTT	CASRGLGSYNSPLHF
.	TRBD1	TRBV15	TRBJ2-5	TGTGCCACCAGCAGCGACAGGGGGCATTTCCAAGAGACCCAGTACTTC	CATSSDRGHFQETQYF
.	.	TRBV4-1	TRBJ1-2	TGCGCCAGCAGCCAAGCTTATAGGCCCCCCCAGGATGGCTACACCTTC	CASSQAYRPPQDGYTF
.	.	TRBV18	TRBJ2-7	TGTGCCAGCTCACGGGGGTCGGAGGAGCAGTACTTC	CASSRGSEEQYF
.	TRBD1	TRBV5-4	TRBJ1-2	TGTGCCAGCAGCTTTCTCGGGACAGGGGTTGGCTACACCTTC	CASSFLGTGVGYTF
.	TRBD1	TRBV11-2	TRBJ2-5	TGTGCCAGCAGCTGGCAGCAGGGGGTTGCCCAAGAGACCCAGTACTTC	CASSWQQGVAQETQYF
.	.	TRBV5-1	TRBJ2-3	TGCGCCAGCAGCTTGGCCTCTGGACCAGATACGCAGTATTTT	CASSLASGPDTQYF
few	.	TRBV21-1	TRBJ1-1	TGTGCCAGCAGTTTAATGGGACAGGGGGGTTTGTCGGGAGTCACTGAAGCTTTCTTT	CASSLMGQGGLSGVTEAFF
.	.	TRBV20-1	TRBJ2-1	TGCAGTGCTAGACGGACGTCTGAGCAGTTCTTC	CSARRTSEQFF
.	TRBD2	TRBV11-2	TRBJ2-7	TGTGCCAGCAGCTTCCGGGGGACTAGCGGCTACGAGCAGTACTTC	CASSFRGTSGYEQYF
.	TRBD1	TRBV6-6	TRBJ1-1	TGTGCCAGCAGTTACGGGACAGGGGGCCGGAACACTGAAGCTTTCTTT	CASSYGTGGRNTEAFF
.	TRBD1	TRBV5-1	TRBJ1-6	TGCGCCAGCAGCGGAGGGACAGGGACTTCACCCCTCCACTTT	CASSGGTGTSPLHF
few	TRBD2	TRBV18	TRBJ2-2	TGTGCCAGCTCACCATTCGCGGGAGAGAACACCGGGGAGCTGTTTTTT	CASSPFAGENTGELFF
.	.	TRBV7-2	TRBJ1-2	TGTGCCAGCAAAATCGACAGCGTAACACCCTCCTACACCTTC	CASKIDSVTPSYTF
.	.	TRBV12-5	TRBJ2-5	TGTGCTAGTGGTCCGGGCAGGGACCAAGAGACCCAGTACTTC	CASGPGRDQETQYF
.	TRBD2	TRBV12-5	TRBJ2-5	TGTGCTAGTGGTTCAAGGCTAGCGGGAGGGCCCCAAGAGACCCAGTACTTC	CASGSRLAGGPQETQYF
.	TRBD1	TRBV14	TRBJ2-7	TGTGCCAGCAGCTTCGGGACAGCCTACGAGCAGTACTTC	CASSFGTAYEQYF
.	.	TRBV4-1	TRBJ1-1	TGCGCCAGCAGCCAAGAATGGGATCGGGTAAAGAACACTGAAGCTTTCTTT	CASSQEWDRVKNTEAFF
once	.	TRBV25-1	TRBJ1-4	TGTGCCAGCAGTCCGCCGGCGGGTAATGAAAAACTGTTTTTT	CASSPPAGNEKLFF
.	.	TRBV6-1	TRBJ1-2	TGTGCCAGCAGTGGGCAGGGGATCTATGGCTACACCTTC	CASSGQGIYGYTF
.	.	TRBV7-3	TRBJ1-3	TGTGCCAGCAGCTTAAGAAGGAGCCCTAGCTCTGGAAACACCATATATTTT	CASSLRRSPSSGNTIYF
.	.	TRBV6-1	TRBJ1-2	TGTGCCAGCCGGAACCGGGACACCATATATGGCTACACCTTC	CASRNRDTIYGYTF
.	.	TRBV7-9	TRBJ2-1	TGTGCCAGCAGCTCCAGGGGCCCGGATGAGCAGTTCTTC	CASSSRGPDEQFF
.	.	TRBV5-4	TRBJ1-6	TGTGCCAGCAGCCCGACCCCCACGACAGGCCTGAATTCACCCCTCCACTTT	CASSPTPTTGLNSPLHF
once	.	TRBV9	TRBJ1-2	TGTGCCAGCAGCGTAGCCAAGTCTCCCCTCTACACCAACTATGGCTACACCTTC	CASSVAKSPLYTNYGYTF
.	TRBD1	TRBV6-6	TRBJ1-1	TGTGCCAGCAGGCCCACAGGGGGCATTGAAGCTTTCTTT	CASRPTGGIEAFF
.	TRBD2	TRBV6-4	TRBJ2-2	TGTGCCAGCAAGAGGACTAGCGGGGGGGAACACACCGGGGAGCTGTTTTTT	CASKRTSGGEHTGELFF
once	.	TRBV9	TRBJ1-6	TGTGCCAGCAGCGTAGGGGCAGATGTCTCACCCCTCCACTTT	CASSVGADVSPLHF
.	.	TRBV7-2	TRBJ2-1	TGTGCCAGCAGCAGCCAGCGGGTATACAATGAGCAGTTCTTC	CASSSQRVYNEQFF
.	TRBD2	TRBV7-6	TRBJ2-5	TGTGCCAGCAGCCGGACTAGCGGGGGGGATCAGACCCAGTACTTC	CASSRTSGGDQTQYF
once	TRBD1	TRBV15	TRBJ1-5	TGTGCCACCAGCAGAGCAGGGGGGTACAATCAGCCCCAGCATTTT	CATSRAGGYNQPQHF
.	.	TRBV5-1	TRBJ1-1	TGCGCCAGCAGCGACGGACAGTCCCATTTCGCTGAAGCTTTCTTT	CASSDGQSHFAEAFF
.	.	TRBV5-4	TRBJ2-3	TGTGCCAGCAGCGGGGGTCCCCCAGATACGCAGTATTTT	CASSGGPPDTQYF
.	TRBD1	TRBV27	TRBJ1-2	TGTGCCACCAGGCCCGGGACAGGGAACTATGGCTACACCTTC	CATRPGTGNYGYTF
few	.	TRBV7-6	TRBJ2-5	TGTGCCAGCAGCTTAAAGGGTGAGACCCAGTACTTC	CASSLKGETQYF
.	.	TRBV7-9	TRBJ2-7	TGTGCCAGCACTTGTCCACCGAGCTACGAGCAGTACTTC	CASTCPPSYEQYF
few	.	TRBV25-1	TRBJ2-1	TGTGCCAGCAGGACTGCTGGCCGGGAGCAAAACAATGAGCAGTTCTTC	CASRTAGREQNNEQFF
.	TRBD1	TRBV6-5	TRBJ2-7	TGTGCCAGCAGAGAAACAGGGGGCGGCCTGGACGAGCAGTACTTC	CASRETGGGLDEQYF
once	.	TRBV6-5	TRBJ2-3	TGTGCCAGCAGTTCCCGTCAAGGAGATACGCAGTATTTT	CASSSRQGDTQYF
.	.	TRBV6-5	TRBJ1-2	TGTGCCAGCAGTGCTCGGTATGGCTACACCTTC	CASSARYGYTF
once	TRBD2	TRBV5-4	TRBJ2-5	TGTGCCAGCAGCTTGCTCGCGGGGGGGCCGGAGACCCAGTACTTC	CASSLLAGGPETQYF
.	TRBD2	TRBV7-2	TRBJ2-7	TGTGCCAGCAGCTTAGCTGAGGGGACTAGCGCCTACGAGCAGTACTTC	CASSLAEGTSAYEQYF
.	.	TRBV7-2	TRBJ1-5	TGTGCCAGCAGCTTAGAGGGTTTTCAGCCCCAGCATTTT	CASSLEGFQPQHF
.	.	TRBV18	TRBJ1-2	TGTGCCAGCTCACCAAGGGGGGGGAATAACTATGGCTACACCTTC	CASSPRGGNNYGYTF
.	.	TRBV27	TRBJ1-2	TGTGCCAGCAGTCTAAGGGCAGGACTTAACTATGGCTACACCTTC	CASSLRAGLNYGYTF
few	TRBD1	TRBV27	TRBJ2-1	TGTGCCAGCAGTCCACTCGTCCGCAGGGGGTACAATGAGCAGTTCTTC	CASSPLVRRGYNEQFF
few	.	TRBV7-3	TRBJ2-2	TGTGCCAGCAGCTTGGACATCCGCACCGGGGAGCTGTTTTTT	CASSLDIRTGELFF
.	.	TRBV7-2	TRBJ1-6	TGTGCCAGCAGCTTCGGGTGGGGGGGCGCGAAAAATTCACCCCTCCACTTT	CASSFGWGGAKNSPLHF
.	.	TRBV27	TRBJ1-4	TGTGCCAGCAGTTTTGACAATGAAAAACTGTTTTTT	CASSFDNEKLFF
.	TRBD1	TRBV4-1	TRBJ2-7	TGCGCCAGCAGCCACCCTGGACAGGGCTACGAGCAGTACTTC	CASSHPGQGYEQYF